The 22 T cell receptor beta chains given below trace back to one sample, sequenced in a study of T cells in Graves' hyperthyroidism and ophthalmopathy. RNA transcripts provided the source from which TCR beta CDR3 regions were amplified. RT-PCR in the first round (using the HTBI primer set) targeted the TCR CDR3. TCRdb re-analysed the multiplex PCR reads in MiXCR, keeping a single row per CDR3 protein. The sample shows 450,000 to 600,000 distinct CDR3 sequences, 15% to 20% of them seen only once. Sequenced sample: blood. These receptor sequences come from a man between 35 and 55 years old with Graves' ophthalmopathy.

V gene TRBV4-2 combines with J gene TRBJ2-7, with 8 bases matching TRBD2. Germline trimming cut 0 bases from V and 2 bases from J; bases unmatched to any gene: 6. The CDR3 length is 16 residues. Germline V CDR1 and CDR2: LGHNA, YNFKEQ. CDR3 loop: CASSQDRVAGTYEQYF. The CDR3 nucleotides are TGTGCCAGCAGCCAAGATCGGGTAGCGGGGACCTACGAGCAGTACTTC.

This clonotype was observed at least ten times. The CDR3 sequence is CAISEMVSYEQYF. The CDR3 DNA reads as TGTGCCATCAGTGAGATGGTCTCCTACGAGCAGTACTTC. The chain has TRBV10-3 and TRBJ2-7; D unresolved. The CDR3 is made up of 13 amino acids. Germline values: CDR1 ENHRY, CDR2 SYGVKD. The V end was cut by 2 bases, the J end by 0 bases, with 5 bases between.

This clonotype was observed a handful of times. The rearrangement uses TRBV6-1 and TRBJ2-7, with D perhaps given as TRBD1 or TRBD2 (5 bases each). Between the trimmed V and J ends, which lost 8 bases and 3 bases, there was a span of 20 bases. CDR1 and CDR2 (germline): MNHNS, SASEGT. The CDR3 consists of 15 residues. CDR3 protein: CASGGGGTVFYEQYF. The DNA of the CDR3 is TGTGCCAGCGGGGGTGGTGGTACCGTATTCTACGAGCAGTACTTC.

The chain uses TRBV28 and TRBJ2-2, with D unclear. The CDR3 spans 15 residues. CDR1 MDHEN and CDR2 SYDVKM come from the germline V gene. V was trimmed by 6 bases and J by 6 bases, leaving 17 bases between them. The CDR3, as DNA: TGTGCCAGCAGCGAAGGGTGGGGTCGTCCCGGGGAGCTGTTTTTT. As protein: CASSEGWGRPGELFF.

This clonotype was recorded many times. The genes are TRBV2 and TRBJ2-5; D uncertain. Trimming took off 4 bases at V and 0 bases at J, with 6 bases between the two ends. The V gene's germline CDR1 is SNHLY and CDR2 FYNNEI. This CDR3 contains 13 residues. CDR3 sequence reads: CASSADNQETQYF. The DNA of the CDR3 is TGTGCCAGCAGTGCCGACAACCAAGAGACCCAGTACTTC.

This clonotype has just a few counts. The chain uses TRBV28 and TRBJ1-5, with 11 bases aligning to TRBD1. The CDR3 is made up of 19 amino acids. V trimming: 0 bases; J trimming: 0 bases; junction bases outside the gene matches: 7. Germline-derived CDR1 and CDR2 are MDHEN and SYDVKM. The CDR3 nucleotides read TGTGCCAGCAGTTTATGGGGGACAGGGGGAGAATATAGCAATCAGCCCCAGCATTTT. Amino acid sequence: CASSLWGTGGEYSNQPQHF.

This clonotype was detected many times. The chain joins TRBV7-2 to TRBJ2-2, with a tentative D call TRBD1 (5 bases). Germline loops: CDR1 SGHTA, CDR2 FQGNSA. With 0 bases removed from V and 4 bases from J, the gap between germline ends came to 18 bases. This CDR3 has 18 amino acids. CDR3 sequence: CASSLAGFWQGSTGELFF. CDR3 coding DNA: TGTGCCAGCAGCTTAGCTGGGTTCTGGCAGGGAAGCACCGGGGAGCTGTTTTTT.

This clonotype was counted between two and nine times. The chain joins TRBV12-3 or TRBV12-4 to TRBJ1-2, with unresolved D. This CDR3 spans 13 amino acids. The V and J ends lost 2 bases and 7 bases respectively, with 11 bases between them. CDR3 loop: CASSLKEGGGYTF. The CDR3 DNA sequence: TGTGCCAGCAGTTTAAAGGAGGGTGGTGGCTACACCTTC.

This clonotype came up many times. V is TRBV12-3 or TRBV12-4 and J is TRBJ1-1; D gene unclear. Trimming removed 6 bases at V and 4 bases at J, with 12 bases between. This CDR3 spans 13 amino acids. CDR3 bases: TGTGCCAGCAGCTTCACAGTTGCCACTGAAGCTTTCTTT. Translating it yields CASSFTVATEAFF.

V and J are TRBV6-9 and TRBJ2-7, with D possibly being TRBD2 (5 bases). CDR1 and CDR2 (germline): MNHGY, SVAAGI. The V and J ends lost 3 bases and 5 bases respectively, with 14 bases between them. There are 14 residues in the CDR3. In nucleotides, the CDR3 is TGTGCCAGCAGTTACGGTAGAGGGAAGAACGAGCAGTACTTC. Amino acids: CASSYGRGKNEQYF.

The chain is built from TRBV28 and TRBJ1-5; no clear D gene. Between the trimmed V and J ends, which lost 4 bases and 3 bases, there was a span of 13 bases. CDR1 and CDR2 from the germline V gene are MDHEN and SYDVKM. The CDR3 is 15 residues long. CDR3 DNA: TGTGCCAGCAGTTCGGGGAGCGCCTCCAATCAGCCCCAGCATTTT. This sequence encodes CASSSGSASNQPQHF.

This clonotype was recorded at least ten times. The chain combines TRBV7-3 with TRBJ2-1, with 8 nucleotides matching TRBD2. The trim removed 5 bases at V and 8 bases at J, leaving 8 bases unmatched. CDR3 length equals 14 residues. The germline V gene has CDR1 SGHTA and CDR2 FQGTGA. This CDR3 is CASSPGGVRDEQFF. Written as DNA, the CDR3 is TGTGCCAGCAGCCCGGGGGGGGTTCGAGATGAGCAGTTCTTC.

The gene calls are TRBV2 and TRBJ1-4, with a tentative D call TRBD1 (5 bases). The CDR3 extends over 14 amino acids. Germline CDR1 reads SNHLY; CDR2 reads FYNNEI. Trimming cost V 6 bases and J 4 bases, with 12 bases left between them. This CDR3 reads CASRVTALNEKLFF. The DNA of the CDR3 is TGTGCCAGCAGGGTGACAGCTCTTAATGAAAAACTGTTTTTT.

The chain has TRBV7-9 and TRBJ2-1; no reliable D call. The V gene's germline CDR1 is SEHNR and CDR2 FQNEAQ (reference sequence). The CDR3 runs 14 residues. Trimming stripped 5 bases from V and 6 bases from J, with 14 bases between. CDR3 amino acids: CASSHVETFNEQFF. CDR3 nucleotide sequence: TGTGCCAGCAGCCACGTAGAGACCTTCAATGAGCAGTTCTTC.

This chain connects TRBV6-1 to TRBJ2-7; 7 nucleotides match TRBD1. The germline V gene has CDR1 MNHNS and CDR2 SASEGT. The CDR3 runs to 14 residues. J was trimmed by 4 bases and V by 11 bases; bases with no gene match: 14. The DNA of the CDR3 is TGTGCCCGAAAGGACGGGACAGCGAATTACGAGCAGTACTTC. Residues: CARKDGTANYEQYF.

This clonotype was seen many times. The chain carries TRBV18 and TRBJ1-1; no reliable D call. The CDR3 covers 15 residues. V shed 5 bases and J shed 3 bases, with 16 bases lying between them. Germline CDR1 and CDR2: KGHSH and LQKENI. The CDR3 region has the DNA TGTGCCAGCTCAGGCACGAGATTTCAGGACACTGAAGCTTTCTTT. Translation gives CASSGTRFQDTEAFF.

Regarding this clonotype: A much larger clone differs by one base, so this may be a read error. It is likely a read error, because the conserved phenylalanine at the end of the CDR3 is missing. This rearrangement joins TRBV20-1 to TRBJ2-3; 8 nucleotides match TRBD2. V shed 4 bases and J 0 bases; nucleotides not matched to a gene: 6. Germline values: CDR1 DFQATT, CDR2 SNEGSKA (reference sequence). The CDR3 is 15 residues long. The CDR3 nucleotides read TGCAGTGCTATCTATAGCGGGGCTAGCACAGATACGCAGTATCTT. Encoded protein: CSAIYSGASTDTQYL.

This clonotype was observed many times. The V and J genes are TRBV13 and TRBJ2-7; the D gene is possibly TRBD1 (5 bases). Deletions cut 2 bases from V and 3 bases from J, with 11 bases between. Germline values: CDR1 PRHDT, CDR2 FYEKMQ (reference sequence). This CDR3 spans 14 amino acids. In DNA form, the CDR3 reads TGTGCCAGCAGCTTACGGCAGGGTATCTACGAGCAGTACTTC. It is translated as CASSLRQGIYEQYF.

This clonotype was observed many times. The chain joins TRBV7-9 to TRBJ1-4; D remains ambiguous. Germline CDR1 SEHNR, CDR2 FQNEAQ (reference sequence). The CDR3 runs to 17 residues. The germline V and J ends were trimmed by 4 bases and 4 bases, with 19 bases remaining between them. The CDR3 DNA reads TGTGCCAGCAGCTCCCGGGCCCTCCTAGAAAGTAATGAAAAACTGTTTTTT. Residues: CASSSRALLESNEKLFF.

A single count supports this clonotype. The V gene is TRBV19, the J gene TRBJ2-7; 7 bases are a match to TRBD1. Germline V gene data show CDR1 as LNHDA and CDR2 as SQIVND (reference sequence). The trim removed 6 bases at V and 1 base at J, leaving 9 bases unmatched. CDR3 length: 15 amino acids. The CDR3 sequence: CASRRRGMTSYEQYF. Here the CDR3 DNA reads TGTGCCAGTAGACGCAGGGGGATGACATCCTACGAGCAGTACTTC.

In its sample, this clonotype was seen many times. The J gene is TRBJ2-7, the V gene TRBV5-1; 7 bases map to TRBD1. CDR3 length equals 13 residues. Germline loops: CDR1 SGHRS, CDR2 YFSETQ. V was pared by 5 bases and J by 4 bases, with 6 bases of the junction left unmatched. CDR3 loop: CASSSGQLYEQYF. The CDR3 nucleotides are TGCGCCAGCAGTTCGGGACAGCTATACGAGCAGTACTTC.

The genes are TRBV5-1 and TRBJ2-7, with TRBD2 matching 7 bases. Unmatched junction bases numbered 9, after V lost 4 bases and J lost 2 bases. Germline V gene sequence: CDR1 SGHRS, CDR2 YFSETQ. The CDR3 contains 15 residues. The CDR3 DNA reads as TGCGCCAGCAGCCCCTCGGCTAGCGGAACCTACGAGCAGTACTTC. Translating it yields CASSPSASGTYEQYF.